This TCR beta chain was identified in a study of T cell repertoires in cytomegalovirus infection. Study context: Shared public TCR beta signatures pointed to both CMV infection and a matching HLA type. Study-level findings and limits: Identification of carriers of CMV plus the relevant HLA was performed using cumulative public TCR beta family frequency. Clonotypes of TCR beta that were HLA-C-restricted and CMV-specific dominated the ex vivo response.

V dropped 4 bases and J dropped 3 bases, with 10 bases sitting between them. This CDR3 spans 14 amino acids. The germline V gene has CDR1 SEHNR and CDR2 FQNEAQ (reference sequence). MiXCR, applied by TCRdb to the reads, yields one record per CDR3 protein. The data contain under 600,000 distinct CDR3 sequences, approximately 15% of them singletons. This clonotype was recorded at least ten times. What it recognizes is unknown. This clonotype was obtained from a human donor in good health (CMV status not recorded). Some clones in this sample may be carry-over from other donors' samples. The sequencing input was CD8+ T cells from PBMCs. This chain uses TRBV7-9 with TRBJ1-3; tentatively, D is TRBD1 (6 bases). CDR3 region: CASSSQGHGNTIYF. CDR3 nucleotide sequence: TGTGCCAGCAGCTCCCAGGGGCATGGAAACACCATATATTTT.